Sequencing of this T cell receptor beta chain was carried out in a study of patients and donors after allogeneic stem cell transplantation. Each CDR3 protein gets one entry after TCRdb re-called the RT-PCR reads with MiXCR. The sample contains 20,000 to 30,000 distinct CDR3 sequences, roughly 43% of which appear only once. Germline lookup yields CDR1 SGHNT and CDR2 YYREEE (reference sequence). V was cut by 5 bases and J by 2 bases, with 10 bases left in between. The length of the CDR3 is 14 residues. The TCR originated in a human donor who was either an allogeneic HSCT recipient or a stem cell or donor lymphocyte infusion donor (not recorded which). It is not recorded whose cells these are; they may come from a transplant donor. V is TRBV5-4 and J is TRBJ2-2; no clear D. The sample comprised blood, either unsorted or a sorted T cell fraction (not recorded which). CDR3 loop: CASSLDFNTGELFF. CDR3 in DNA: TGTGCCAGCAGTCTGGATTTTAACACCGGGGAGCTGTTTTTT.